The rows below give T cell receptor beta chains drawn from one sample of a study of T cell responses to AZD1222 COVID-19 vaccine. Generated by immunoSEQ multiplex PCR, the TCRdb table keeps only in-frame clones and is missing some. The repertoire holds about 110,000 clones, with around 86% as singletons. Sample: peripheral blood, taken on day 0 of AZD1222 vaccination. Every receptor here comes from an adult in good health. Both conserved end residues are part of each CDR3. A D gene is named only where the DNA matches it firmly.

CDR3nt: TGTGCCGGGGCCACGGGGGCCAACGTCCTGACTTTC; CDR3aa: CAGATGANVLTF; v_gene: TRBV30; d_gene: NA; j_gene: TRBJ2-6
CDR3nt: TGTGCCAGCCTTTCTTCCCACTACGAGCAGTACTTC; CDR3aa: CASLSSHYEQYF; v_gene: TRBV9; d_gene: NA; j_gene: TRBJ2-7
CDR3nt: TGTGCCAGCAGCTTACAGGGGGCCACCGGGGAGCTGTTTTTT; CDR3aa: CASSLQGATGELFF; v_gene: TRBV7-7; d_gene: TRBD1; j_gene: TRBJ2-2
CDR3nt: TGTGCCAGCAGCTTAGTGGCGGCGGGGGCAGGCTACGAGCAGTACTTC; CDR3aa: CASSLVAAGAGYEQYF; v_gene: TRBV11-2; d_gene: NA; j_gene: TRBJ2-7
CDR3nt: TGTGCCAGCAGGAGGGGGGGCACTATCCGAGAGACCCAGTACTTC; CDR3aa: CASRRGGTIRETQYF; v_gene: TRBV2; d_gene: NA; j_gene: TRBJ2-5
CDR3nt: TGTGCCACCAGTGATGTGGGTTCCGGGAGGGAGACCCAGTACTTC; CDR3aa: CATSDVGSGRETQYF; v_gene: TRBV24-1; d_gene: TRBD2; j_gene: TRBJ2-5
CDR3nt: TGTGCCAGCTCGACGGCTTCGGGGGCCAACGTCCTGACTTTC; CDR3aa: CASSTASGANVLTF; v_gene: TRBV18; d_gene: NA; j_gene: TRBJ2-6
CDR3nt: TGCAGCTTCACCGGGCCATCTGACGCCCAGCATTTT; CDR3aa: CSFTGPSDAQHF; v_gene: TRBV29-1; d_gene: NA; j_gene: TRBJ1-5
CDR3nt: TGTGCCAGCAGCAGGACTCTTAGTGGCACTGAAGCTTTCTTT; CDR3aa: CASSRTLSGTEAFF; v_gene: TRBV11-2; d_gene: NA; j_gene: TRBJ1-1
CDR3nt: TGCGCCAGCAGCCAATACGTGCTTGGGGGTTTAAGGTACGAGCAGTACTTC; CDR3aa: CASSQYVLGGLRYEQYF; v_gene: TRBV4-1; d_gene: NA; j_gene: TRBJ2-7
CDR3nt: TGTGCCACCAGCAGAGGGAGGAACTCACCCCTCCACTTT; CDR3aa: CATSRGRNSPLHF; v_gene: TRBV15; d_gene: NA; j_gene: TRBJ1-6
CDR3nt: TGCGCCAGCACTACAGGGGTGGGTCAGCCCCAGCATTTT; CDR3aa: CASTTGVGQPQHF; v_gene: TRBV10-2; d_gene: TRBD1; j_gene: TRBJ1-5
CDR3nt: TGCGCCAGCAGCCACCCGGACAGGGATGCCCACGAGCAGTACTTC; CDR3aa: CASSHPDRDAHEQYF; v_gene: TRBV4-1; d_gene: TRBD1; j_gene: TRBJ2-7